This T cell receptor (beta chain) was captured by sequencing in a study of control samples from healthy donors and cancer patients. The count of this clone is one. Data came from immunoSEQ multiplex PCR; TCRdb stores just in-frame clones and leaves some out. The sample has fewer than 200,000 clones, about 91% seen once. This receptor was identified in a woman in her 30s in good health. Sequencing was done on a sample of blood.

The CDR3 sequence: CASSPQRDRVEQYF. The CDR3 DNA sequence: TGTGCCAGCTCACCACAGAGAGACAGGGTCGAGCAGTACTTC. V usage is TRBV18 and J usage is TRBJ2-7; 7 bases fit TRBD1. This CDR3 is built from 14 residues. CDR1 KGHSH and CDR2 LQKENI come from the germline V gene. The ends lost 1 base at V and 6 bases at J; junction bases unmatched: 6. Full variable domain (missing parts from reference TRBV18 and TRBJ2-7): NAGVMQNPRHLVRRRGQEARLRCSPMKGHSHVYWYRQLPEEGLKFMVYLQKENIIDESGMPKERFSAEFPKEGPSILRIQQVVRGDSAAYFCASSPQRDRVEQYFGPGTRLTVT.